The TCR beta chain under discussion was sequenced for a study of cytomegalovirus exposure and HLA in healthy donors. As regards this clone: Antigen unknown.

PCR primers comprised 60 Vbeta and 13 Jbeta primers. Using immunoSEQ multiplex PCR, the repertoire was profiled, and TCRdb retains in-frame clones only, with some absent. The sample lists about 88,000 clones, around four fifths seen once, with around 3% in the top ten. The V gene's germline CDR1 is SGDLS and CDR2 YYNGEE. Trimming removed 2 bases from V and 7 bases from J, with 12 bases in between. This CDR3 region has 13 residues. Broader study findings: As confirmed in vitro, three CMV-associated chains were specific for CMV antigens.

The TCR comes from a man aged 30 to 39 in good health and CMV-seronegative. The chain is built from TRBV9 and TRBJ1-1; D is perhaps TRBD1 (6 bases). Sequencing used PBMCs. CDR3 sequence reads: CASSVRGGGEAFF. The CDR3 nucleotides are TGTGCCAGCAGCGTCCGAGGGGGTGGTGAAGCTTTCTTT.